These 20 T cell receptor beta chains originate from one sample sequenced in a study of blood T cell repertoires in COVID-19. TCRdb's table, derived via immunoSEQ multiplex PCR, lists solely in-frame clones and lacks some. The sample has fewer than 450,000 clones; approximately 89% are singletons. Sequencing was performed on peripheral blood. The receptors were gathered from a woman younger than 35 who had recovered from COVID-19.

The rearrangement joins TRBV6-2 or TRBV6-3 to TRBJ2-1; no definite D call. From germline, CDR1 is MNHEY and CDR2 SVGEGT. The V end was cut by 6 bases, the J end by 4 bases, with 13 bases between. The CDR3 contains 14 residues. As DNA, the CDR3 is TGTGCCAGCAGCCGACCAGAGCGATACAATGAGCAGTTCTTC. It translates to CASSRPERYNEQFF.

This clone came up once. The chain uses TRBV30 and TRBJ2-5; 11 nucleotides match TRBD1. The CDR3 has 13 residues. The V gene end was trimmed by 5 bases and the J gene end by 5 bases; junction bases not matched to a gene: 4. The germline CDR1 and CDR2 sequences are GTSNPN and SVGIG (reference sequence). The CDR3 loop reads CAWAGTGGETQYF. In nucleotides, the CDR3 is TGTGCCTGGGCTGGGACAGGGGGTGAGACCCAGTACTTC.

V and J are TRBV5-6 and TRBJ2-3, with 7 nucleotides matching TRBD2. The CDR3 spans 15 residues. CDR1 is SGHDT and CDR2 is YYEEEE in the germline V gene. V lost 0 bases to trimming and J lost 8 bases; unmatched junction nucleotides: 9. The chain's CDR3 is CASSLVGRAHLTQYF. The CDR3 nucleotides are TGTGCCAGCAGCTTGGTGGGGAGGGCCCACCTTACGCAGTATTTT.

The CDR3 coding sequence is TGTGCCAGCAGTTACTCAGGGACTAGAGGAATCAATGAGCAGTTCTTC. Translated, it gives CASSYSGTRGINEQFF. The rearrangement links TRBV6-2 or TRBV6-3 to TRBJ2-1, with TRBD2 matching over 8 bases. This CDR3 is 16 amino acids long. Losses at the gene ends were 0 bases for V and 6 bases for J; bases not matched to a gene: 7. Per the germline V gene, CDR1 is MNHEY and CDR2 is SVGEGT.

A note on this clone: This sample includes further DNA sequences coding for the same CDR3. V is TRBV24-1 and J is TRBJ1-1; no firm D call. Germline CDR1 and CDR2: KGHDR and SFDVKD. The V gene lost 9 bases and the J gene lost 1 base, with 11 bases spanning the gap. The CDR3 length is 13 residues. CDR3 in amino acids: CATSLSGNTEAFF. DNA of the CDR3: TGTGCCACCTCCCTCAGCGGGAACACTGAAGCTTTCTTT.

The chain couples TRBV4-3 to TRBJ1-1; TRBD1 aligns across 9 bases. Germline V lookup: CDR1 LGHNA, CDR2 YSLEER. This CDR3 is built from 17 residues. V shed 1 base and J 0 bases; nucleotides not matched to a gene: 6. In nucleotides, the CDR3 is TGCGCCAGCAGCCAAGGGACAGGGGCTACGATGAACACTGAAGCTTTCTTT. Translation: CASSQGTGATMNTEAFF.

The V call is TRBV5-6, the J call TRBJ2-1; no definite D call. In germline, CDR1 is SGHDT, CDR2 YYEEEE. Trimming cost V 0 bases and J 6 bases, with 4 bases left between them. The CDR3 totals 12 residues. CDR3 bases: TGTGCCAGCAGCTTGGCGGGCAATGAGCAGTTCTTC. Translated: CASSLAGNEQFF.

The J gene is TRBJ1-5, the V gene TRBV7-2; TRBD1 aligns across 8 bases. The CDR3 totals 17 residues. Trimming cost V 1 base and J 4 bases; bases outside gene matches: 9. CDR1 SGHTA and CDR2 FQGNSA come from the germline V gene. In DNA, the CDR3 is TGTGCCAGCAGCTTAGACTGGACAGGGCGTCTTAATCAGCCCCAGCATTTT. Residues: CASSLDWTGRLNQPQHF.

The rearrangement links TRBV12-5 to TRBJ2-1; 7 bases fit TRBD2. V shed 6 bases and J 5 bases; nucleotides not matched to a gene: 7. The germline V gene has CDR1 LGHNT and CDR2 FRNRAP. CDR3 length equals 14 residues. Here the CDR3 DNA reads TGTGCTAGTGGGGTGGGAGGGGCGGACAATGAGCAGTTCTTC. Encoded protein: CASGVGGADNEQFF. The full variable domain, with the rest looked up from reference TRBV12-5 and TRBJ2-1, is DARVTQTPRHKVTEMGQEVTMRCQPILGHNTVFWYRQTMMQGLELLAYFRNRAPLDDSGMPKDRFSAEMPDATLATLKIQPSEPRDSAVYFCASGVGGADNEQFFGPGTRLTVL.

The genes are TRBV3-1 (or the pseudogene TRBV3-2) and TRBJ2-6; 7 nucleotides align to TRBD1. Germline V CDR1 and CDR2: LGHDT, YNNKEL (reference sequence). J was trimmed by 1 base and V by 3 bases; bases with no gene match: 9. This CDR3 has 18 amino acids. As DNA, the CDR3 is TGTGCCAGCAGCCACTGGGACAGCGCTGAGTCTGGGGCCAACGTCCTGACTTTC. It yields the protein CASSHWDSAESGANVLTF.

This chain links TRBV24-1 with TRBJ1-4, with D possibly matching TRBD1 (5 bases). V was shortened by 12 bases and J by 7 bases, with 17 bases between the two germline ends. The CDR3 consists of 13 residues. CDR1 and CDR2 (germline): KGHDR, SFDVKD. The CDR3: CASNQGSGEKLFF. The CDR3 nucleotides read TGTGCCTCCAACCAGGGTTCCGGTGAAAAACTGTTTTTT.

With respect to this clone: Different DNA sequences within this sample yield the same CDR3. V is TRBV29-1 and J is TRBJ2-5; TRBD2 is a possible D gene (6 bases). This CDR3 comprises 12 residues. Trimming took 6 bases from V and 5 from J, leaving 13 bases between them. Germline values: CDR1 SQVTM, CDR2 ANQGSEA. The CDR3 region is CSVLAGGETQYF. In DNA, the CDR3 is TGCAGCGTGCTAGCTGGGGGGGAGACCCAGTACTTC.

V usage is TRBV30 and J usage is TRBJ1-5; TRBD1 agrees at 9 bases. This CDR3 spans 13 amino acids. Germline CDR1 and CDR2: GTSNPN and SVGIG (reference sequence). Germline trimming cut 5 bases from V and 1 base from J; bases unmatched to any gene: 0. In nucleotides, the CDR3 is TGTGCCTGGGGACAGGGGAGCAATCAGCCCCAGCATTTT. Encoded protein: CAWGQGSNQPQHF.

V and J are TRBV30 and TRBJ2-5; D is perhaps TRBD2 (5 bases). Germline V CDR1 and CDR2: GTSNPN, SVGIG (reference sequence). Trimming removed 0 bases at V and 5 bases at J, with 10 bases between. This CDR3 spans 13 amino acids. CDR3 coding DNA: TGTGCCTGGAGTGTAGGGCCGGGGGAGACCCAGTACTTC. It yields the protein CAWSVGPGETQYF.

The V and J genes are TRBV10-3 and TRBJ1-4; D may be TRBD1 (5 bases). This CDR3 spans 13 amino acids. CDR1 and CDR2 (germline): ENHRY, SYGVKD. V lost 10 bases, J lost 3 bases, and 12 bases lay in between. DNA of the CDR3: TGTGCCAGCTCCGGGGGGGCTAATGAAAAACTGTTTTTT. As protein: CASSGGANEKLFF.

DNA for the CDR3: TGTGCCAGCAGCCCTGGACTAGCGAGAGGGTACAATGAGCAGTTCTTC. This gives the protein CASSPGLARGYNEQFF. This chain connects TRBV16 to TRBJ2-1; 9 nucleotides match TRBD2. The J segment lost 4 bases and the V segment lost 4 bases, leaving 8 bases of the junction unmatched. The CDR3 length is 16 residues. Germline CDR1 is KGHSY and CDR2 is FQNENV.

The V and J genes are TRBV18 and TRBJ1-5, with TRBD1 as a possible D gene (5 bases). The CDR3 extends over 14 amino acids. The germline V gene encodes CDR1 KGHSH and CDR2 LQKENI. Trimming removed 10 bases at V and 2 bases at J, with 15 bases between. The CDR3 DNA reads as TGTGCCACTCAACGGCAGGGTCGCAATCAGCCCCAGCATTTT. It specifies CATQRQGRNQPQHF.

The gene calls are TRBV3-1 (or the pseudogene TRBV3-2) and TRBJ2-1; 10 bases line up with TRBD1. Germline CDR1 LGHDT, CDR2 YNNKEL (reference sequence). Trimming removed 1 base from V and 7 bases from J; junction bases left unmatched: 7. The CDR3 spans 16 residues. The CDR3 spells CASSQGDGTGENEQFF. CDR3 bases: TGTGCCAGCAGCCAAGGTGACGGGACAGGGGAGAATGAGCAGTTCTTC.

V gene TRBV6-5 combines with J gene TRBJ1-1; 11 nucleotides align to TRBD1. The CDR3 loop spans 12 amino acids. The germline V gene encodes CDR1 MNHEY and CDR2 SVGAGI. The J segment lost 4 bases and the V segment lost 10 bases, leaving 2 bases of the junction unmatched. The DNA for the CDR3 is TGTGCCACAGGGACAGGGGGCACTGAAGCTTTCTTT. Its translation is CATGTGGTEAFF.

The V call is TRBV24-1, the J call TRBJ1-2; tentatively, D is TRBD1 (6 bases). The CDR3 loop spans 16 amino acids. Germline V CDR1 and CDR2: KGHDR, SFDVKD. Trimming removed 3 bases from V and 9 bases from J, with 22 bases in between. This CDR3 is CATSDNTGRGPLRYTF. In DNA, the CDR3 is TGTGCCACCAGTGATAACACCGGCAGGGGCCCCCTTCGCTACACCTTC.